The sequence of this T cell receptor beta chain was determined in a study of blood T cells in healthy people across ages (dated by TCRdb to between 2014 and 2017). About the investigation overall: In model experiments, template switching captured about one uniquely barcoded TCR beta cDNA molecule for every two T cells. Age-related changes in TCR beta repertoire diversity were measured in the study by deep sequencing normalized with unique cDNA molecular identifiers. The donors were divided into four age groups: young (average approximately 17 years), middle-aged (approximately 42), aged (62) and long-lived (around 80). To avoid experimental bias, donors of different ages were spread randomly across the sequencing lanes. Using the same blood draw, the study looked at two additional independent replicas of 1 million unique cDNA reads for two donors, one aged 18 to 29 and the other aged 80 or older.

Overall study results and their limits: Because donor CMV infection status was unknown, age-related changes in expanded clonotypes were potentially confounded. Total diversity estimates from one million sequenced T cells were considered lower bounds and underestimates. Compared with the aged group, the long-lived group had more naive CD4+ T cells, fewer expanded clones and increased TCR diversity, a pattern suggesting age selection. As age increased, observed TCR beta diversity per million T cells dropped in a roughly linear way, and a significant reduction was already evident by age 40. The percentage of naive T cells measured by flow cytometry correlated strongly with observed TCR beta diversity. Because profiling used bulk unsorted PBMCs, naive and antigen-experienced compartments could not be compared conclusively.

This clonotype was picked up a small number of times. Its antigen is not yet known. Base qualities are not recorded, but no much larger clone differs from it by a single base. Receptors were amplified or captured by 5' RACE. Sequencing took place on an Illumina HiSeq 2500. A second PCR of roughly 7 to 11 cycles was run with a J-beta primer mix and a sample-barcoded 5' primer. A unique molecular identifier was introduced onto each TCR beta cDNA molecule by a template-switch 5' adaptor carrying 12 random nucleotides. At least 2.5 million CDR3-containing paired-end reads were obtained from each sample. The Mint cDNA synthesis kit, primed by a TRBC-specific oligonucleotide, was used to synthesize first-strand cDNA from all RNA. Following uracil-DNA glycosylase treatment, a first 18-cycle PCR with universal primers M1SS and BC2_uni_R was performed on all cDNA. Under the source paper's analysis protocol: For normalization, 1 million high-quality reads were randomly selected from each sample, with every read carrying a distinct molecular identifier. Instead of being binned into consensus sequences, reads with shared molecular identifiers were discarded. CDR3 identification, clonotype clustering and error correction used MiTCR with a Q25 quality threshold and the strictest error-elimination algorithm. A nonparametric unseen species model with Euler transformation was used to estimate lower-bound total TCR beta diversity. TCRdb trimmed the raw reads at Q25, called clones with MiXCR and kept productive beta chains. One record per CDR3 amino acid sequence lists the most common genes and DNA. What appears here as the V and J calls and clone size reflects TCRdb's work, not the paper's. The sample profile shows roughly 800,000 distinct CDR3 sequences; 58% of them were found once. In total, the top ten clones hold about 20% of the sample.

The roughly 39 donors, aged about 6 to 95 years, were systemically healthy Caucasian individuals from Russia. Roughly 9.5 milliliters of peripheral blood were drawn from each donor into EDTA-treated Vacutainer tubes. Ficoll-Paque density-gradient centrifugation was used to isolate PBMCs, with at least 6 million obtained per sample. Trizol reagent was used to extract total RNA from PBMCs, with at least 5.5 micrograms per sample. For every donor, an aliquot of PBMCs went through flow cytometry to measure the percentages of naive CD45RAhigh/CD27high T cells. This sequence originates from a man aged 25-45 years in good health. Sequencing used blood.

At the DNA level, the sequence is TGTGCCAGCAGCCAAGGATCCGGAGAGACCCAGTACTTC. This gives the protein CASSQGSGETQYF. Here the chain combines TRBV4-2 and TRBJ2-5, with the D gene not confidently named. Reading from cysteine to phenylalanine, the CDR3 counts 13 amino acids. Just the 39-base CDR3 DNA is kept, in frame starting at base 1. V and J are truncated by 1 base and 4 bases respectively, leaving an intervening sequence of 7 bases. The germline V gene specifies LGHNA as CDR1 and YNFKEQ as CDR2.